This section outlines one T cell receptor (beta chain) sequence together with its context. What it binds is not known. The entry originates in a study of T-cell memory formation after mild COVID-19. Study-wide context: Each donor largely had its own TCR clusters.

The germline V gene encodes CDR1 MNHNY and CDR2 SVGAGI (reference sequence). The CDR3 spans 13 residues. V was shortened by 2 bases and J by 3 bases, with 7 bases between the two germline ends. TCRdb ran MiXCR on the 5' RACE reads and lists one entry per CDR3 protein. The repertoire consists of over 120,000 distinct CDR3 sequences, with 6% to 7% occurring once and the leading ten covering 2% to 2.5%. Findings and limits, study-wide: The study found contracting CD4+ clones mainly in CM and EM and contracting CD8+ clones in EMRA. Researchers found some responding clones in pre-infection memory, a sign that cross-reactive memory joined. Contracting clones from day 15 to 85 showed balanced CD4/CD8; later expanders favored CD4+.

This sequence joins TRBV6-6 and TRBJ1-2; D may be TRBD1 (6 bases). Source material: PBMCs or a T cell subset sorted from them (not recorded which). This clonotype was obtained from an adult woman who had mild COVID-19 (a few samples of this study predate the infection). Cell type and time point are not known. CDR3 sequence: CASSYRTDYGYTF. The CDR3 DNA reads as TGTGCCAGCAGTTACCGGACAGACTATGGCTACACCTTC.